This T cell receptor (beta chain) is drawn from a study of shared clonotypes between healthy human individuals. General study findings and limits: Shared clonotypes across all four donors exceeded non-shared ones in generation probability. Approximately 5.4% of naive CD4 clonotypes were common to a handful of donors.

Trimming at V came to 5 bases and at J to 2 bases, leaving 6 bases not matched to a gene. CDR1 is SGHVS, CDR2 FQNEAQ, per germline. The CDR3 runs 17 residues. The study separated CD4+ cells into CD45RA+ naive and CD45RA-negative memory subsets. Samples underwent the assay at deep level. Sequencing used immunoSEQ multiplex PCR; TCRdb keeps in-frame clones, though not all of them. The data hold over 950,000 clones, with about 72% observed a single time. Concerning this clone itself: Its specificity is not known.

The chain is built from TRBV7-8 and TRBJ2-3; 14 bases match TRBD2. This sequence was found in a man aged 18 to 29 in good health. Some clones in this sample may be carry-over from other donors' samples. The source material was memory CD4+ T cells from PBMCs. The sample's subset: CD45RA-negative fraction. The CDR3 region is CASSLGLAGESTDTQYF. The CDR3 DNA follows: TGTGCCAGCAGCCTGGGACTAGCGGGAGAGTCCACAGATACGCAGTATTTT.